A selection of T cell receptor beta chains follows, all from one sample in a study of identical twins' blood T cells. One entry per CDR3 protein results from TCRdb running MiXCR on the 5' RACE reads. The repertoire holds around 1,200 distinct CDR3 sequences, with approximately 80% as singletons. Sequenced: PBMCs. Receptor source: a woman aged 18-49 years in good health. Both conserved end residues are trimmed from each CDR3.

J gene: TRBJ1-1; V gene: TRBV4-1; CDR3 protein: ASSQGQMTNTEAF
J gene: TRBJ2-1; V gene: TRBV19; CDR3 protein: ASSIADRVLDEQF
J gene: TRBJ1-5; V gene: TRBV6-2/TRBV6-3; CDR3 protein: ASSYSKGQGGEQPQH
J gene: TRBJ2-2; V gene: TRBV29-1; CDR3 protein: SVGNTGDAGELL
J gene: TRBJ2-5; V gene: TRBV25-1; CDR3 protein: ASIEDRGFQETQY
J gene: TRBJ2-3; V gene: TRBV10-3; CDR3 protein: AISESGRYRPDTQY
J gene: TRBJ1-5; V gene: TRBV25-1; CDR3 protein: ASSELPPLQGSNQPQH
J gene: TRBJ2-7; V gene: TRBV20-1; CDR3 protein: SARTGTSDDEQY
J gene: TRBJ1-5; V gene: TRBV12-5; CDR3 protein: ASGAGWLLNQPQH
J gene: TRBJ2-3; V gene: TRBV6-4; CDR3 protein: ASSALWTDTQY
J gene: TRBJ1-1; V gene: TRBV7-2; CDR3 protein: ACSPVGDTEAF
J gene: TRBJ2-1; V gene: TRBV4-1; CDR3 protein: ASSQPSGVKYNEQF
J gene: TRBJ1-1; V gene: TRBV12-5; CDR3 protein: ASGLEGATEAF
J gene: TRBJ1-5; V gene: TRBV6-2/TRBV6-3; CDR3 protein: ASSYRKGVSQPQH
J gene: TRBJ1-5; V gene: TRBV6-2/TRBV6-3; CDR3 protein: ASSPRGQPQH
J gene: TRBJ1-3; V gene: TRBV20-1; CDR3 protein: SARHITGNTIY
J gene: TRBJ2-3; V gene: TRBV24-1; CDR3 protein: ATSGSTDTQY
J gene: TRBJ2-1; V gene: TRBV6-2/TRBV6-3; CDR3 protein: ASRPPQEYYEQF
J gene: TRBJ1-4; V gene: TRBV13; CDR3 protein: ASSAGLGEKLF
J gene: TRBJ2-1; V gene: TRBV7-7; CDR3 protein: ASSSTGSSYNEQF
J gene: TRBJ2-4; V gene: TRBV7-1; CDR3 protein: ASSTSHNAIQY
J gene: TRBJ1-1; V gene: TRBV10-3; CDR3 protein: ATLTGDRTEAF
J gene: TRBJ1-3; V gene: TRBV6-4; CDR3 protein: ASSDNGNTIY
J gene: TRBJ2-2; V gene: TRBV29-1; CDR3 protein: SAWGGNTGELF
J gene: TRBJ1-1; V gene: TRBV2; CDR3 protein: ASSGGQFNTEAF
J gene: TRBJ1-2; V gene: TRBV7-1; CDR3 protein: ASSSWTDAPNYGYT
J gene: TRBJ1-4; V gene: TRBV10-3; CDR3 protein: AISNLKAGTNEKLF
J gene: TRBJ1-2; V gene: TRBV10-1; CDR3 protein: ASSVSMQAANYDYT
J gene: TRBJ1-6; V gene: TRBV30; CDR3 protein: ALDRYNSPLH
J gene: TRBJ2-3; V gene: TRBV7-6; CDR3 protein: ASSTTVRSDTQY
J gene: TRBJ1-1; V gene: TRBV29-1; CDR3 protein: SVVWGLEHTEAF
J gene: TRBJ2-2; V gene: TRBV2; CDR3 protein: ASSRDTGELF
J gene: TRBJ2-5; V gene: TRBV12-5; CDR3 protein: ASGLGQKETQY
J gene: TRBJ2-2; V gene: TRBV6-2/TRBV6-3; CDR3 protein: ASSFTDTGELF
J gene: TRBJ2-2; V gene: TRBV7-6; CDR3 protein: ASSLGVGDTGELF
J gene: TRBJ1-3; V gene: TRBV7-8; CDR3 protein: ASSSGQVVGLDTIY
J gene: TRBJ1-1; V gene: TRBV18; CDR3 protein: ASSPLGANTEAF
J gene: TRBJ1-1; V gene: TRBV11-3; CDR3 protein: ASSLEQVTEAF
J gene: TRBJ1-2; V gene: TRBV20-1; CDR3 protein: SAELGGAGYT
J gene: TRBJ1-6; V gene: TRBV10-1; CDR3 protein: ASSSMELSPLH
J gene: TRBJ2-2; V gene: TRBV6-2/TRBV6-3; CDR3 protein: ASSGQGNTGELF
J gene: TRBJ2-7; V gene: TRBV28; CDR3 protein: ASSLGSGEQY
J gene: TRBJ1-5; V gene: TRBV5-4; CDR3 protein: ASSLAPQGNQPQH
J gene: TRBJ2-2; V gene: TRBV7-3; CDR3 protein: ASRALNSGELF
J gene: TRBJ2-2; V gene: TRBV6-9; CDR3 protein: ASILSNTGELF
J gene: TRBJ2-3; V gene: TRBV6-1; CDR3 protein: TSSLSGEAEDTQY
J gene: TRBJ2-7; V gene: TRBV7-7; CDR3 protein: ASSFGITYEQY
J gene: TRBJ1-6; V gene: TRBV4-2; CDR3 protein: ASSPGQGRVLH
J gene: TRBJ1-1; V gene: TRBV6-2/TRBV6-3; CDR3 protein: ASSFRTGANTEAF
J gene: TRBJ2-2; V gene: TRBV9; CDR3 protein: ASSASPPGRITGELF
J gene: TRBJ2-7; V gene: TRBV7-7; CDR3 protein: ASSLALTYEQY
J gene: TRBJ2-2; V gene: TRBV13; CDR3 protein: ASSPGDTCTGELF
J gene: TRBJ1-2; V gene: TRBV3-1; CDR3 protein: ASSQEVPGVGYT
J gene: TRBJ1-4; V gene: TRBV13; CDR3 protein: ASSLYRGANEKLF
J gene: TRBJ2-7; V gene: TRBV2; CDR3 protein: ASSVPLTYEQY